In its sample, the clone carrying this T cell receptor (gamma chain) is large. No antigen is known for it. TCRdb re-processed the RT-PCR reads via CATT. Found here are around 900 gamma-chain clones, approximately 8.1% of them singletons; the top ten hold around 8.3%. These data come from a study of gammadelta T cells in human blood. Study results and caveats: Right after birth, innate γδ T cells reportedly expanded polyclonally after microbial exposure.

The CDR3 extends over 14 amino acids. Germline lookup yields CDR1 VINAFY and CDR2 YDVSNSKD. Trimming cost V 0 bases and J 5 bases; bases outside gene matches: 7. The chain uses TRGV5 and TRGJ1 or TRGJ2. The TCR comes from a human donor. Sequencing used non-Vgamma9Vdelta2 gamma-delta T cells from infant blood. The CDR3 sequence is CATWDRRTNYKKLF. The CDR3 nucleotides read TGTGCCACCTGGGACAGGCGGACCAATTATAAGAAACTCTTT.